Presented here are 9 T cell receptor beta chains from one specimen sequenced in a study of early T cells in non-severe SARS-CoV-2 infection. One entry per CDR3 protein results from TCRdb running MiXCR on the 5' RACE reads. The repertoire holds more than 45,000 distinct CDR3 sequences, about 5.6% seen once, with roughly 7.1% in the top ten. The sample consisted of whole blood. The receptors originated from an adult who was a healthcare worker with PCR-confirmed SARS-CoV-2 infection or an uninfected control (not recorded which).

This clonotype was recorded at least ten times. The chain links TRBV7-8 to TRBJ1-6; TRBD1 might be the D (5 bases). The CDR3 has 15 amino acids. The ends were cut back, 1 base at V and 9 bases at J, with 13 bases in the middle. Germline CDR1 SGHVS, CDR2 FQNEAQ. CDR3 protein: CASSLDGAPGSPLHF. The CDR3 DNA is TGTGCCAGCAGCTTAGATGGGGCGCCGGGTTCACCCCTCCACTTT.

This clonotype has ten or more counts. J is TRBJ2-3 and V is TRBV30; TRBD2 matches 8 bases. Germline V gene data show CDR1 as GTSNPN and CDR2 as SVGIG (reference sequence). The V and J ends lost 0 bases and 6 bases, in that order; junction bases with no gene match: 8. The CDR3 runs 15 residues. The CDR3 protein is CAWSVPSGGRDTQYF. The CDR3 nucleotides are TGTGCCTGGAGTGTACCTTCGGGGGGGCGGGATACGCAGTATTTT. The full variable domain, in which reference TRBV30 and TRBJ2-3 provide the parts outside the CDR3, is SQTIHQWPATLVQPVGSPLSLECTVEGTSNPNLYWYRQAAGRGLQLLFYSVGIGQISSEVPQNLSASRPQDRQFILSSKKLLLSDSGFYLCAWSVPSGGRDTQYFGPGTRLTVL.

This clonotype has a count of ten or more. The chain uses TRBV11-2 and TRBJ1-1, with 8 bases identical to TRBD1. CDR3 length: 15 residues. Losses at the gene ends were 5 bases for V and 1 base for J; bases not matched to a gene: 6. Germline CDR1 is SGHAT and CDR2 is FQNNGV. CDR3 nucleotides: TGTGCCAGCAGCGAACAGGGGGAAGCGAACACTGAAGCTTTCTTT. Its translation: CASSEQGEANTEAFF.

This clonotype was found a few times. The V and J genes are TRBV6-4 and TRBJ2-1; 11 nucleotides line up with TRBD1. Germline V gene data show CDR1 as MRHNA and CDR2 as SNTAGT. The V gene end was trimmed by 6 bases and the J gene end by 6 bases; junction bases not matched to a gene: 7. The length of the CDR3 is 15 residues. In nucleotides, the CDR3 is TGTGCCAGCAGCCCCGGGACAGGGGGATTCAATGAGCAGTTCTTC. Residues: CASSPGTGGFNEQFF.

Ten or more counts support this clonotype. The chain couples TRBV5-4 to TRBJ2-7; TRBD2 might be the D (7 bases). The V and J ends lost 4 bases and 4 bases respectively, with 24 bases between them. Germline loops: CDR1 SGHNT, CDR2 YYREEE (reference sequence). The CDR3 is made up of 17 amino acids. CDR3 in DNA: TGTGCCAGCAGCCCAGCGGAGGGGGGGGCCCCGCCATACGAGCAGTACTTC. Amino acids: CASSPAEGGAPPYEQYF.

The rearrangement uses TRBV14 and TRBJ1-1; D ambiguous. The germline V gene encodes CDR1 SGHDN and CDR2 FVKESK. The CDR3 sequence is 13 residues long. V lost 3 bases and J lost 4, with 9 bases in between. The CDR3 DNA is TGTGCCAGCAGCCACAGCTTGGGCACTGAAGCTTTCTTT. It specifies CASSHSLGTEAFF.

This clonotype has at least ten counts. This chain links TRBV14 with TRBJ1-2; D call uncertain. Germline lookup yields CDR1 SGHDN and CDR2 FVKESK. V was shortened by 1 base and J by 4 bases, with 10 bases between the two germline ends. This CDR3 region has 14 residues. CDR3 nucleotide sequence: TGTGCCAGCAGCCAAGGGGTTAACTTCTATGGCTACACCTTC. This gives the protein CASSQGVNFYGYTF.

This clonotype was recorded many times. V and J are TRBV20-1 and TRBJ1-2; D gene ambiguous. Germline lookup yields CDR1 DFQATT and CDR2 SNEGSKA (reference sequence). Trimming removed 1 base from V and 5 bases from J, with 14 bases in between. The CDR3 length is 14 residues. The CDR3 DNA reads as TGCAGTGCTAGAGTCGGTCGGCAGATTTATGGCTACACCTTC. This encodes CSARVGRQIYGYTF.

The chain carries TRBV6-6 and TRBJ2-7; 10 positions match TRBD2. Unmatched junction bases numbered 8, after V lost 5 bases and J lost 4 bases. The CDR3 is made up of 15 amino acids. Germline V gives CDR1 MNHNY, CDR2 SVGAGI (reference sequence). The CDR3 DNA is TGTGCCAGCAGTACCAGACTAGCGGGCTTTTACGAGCAGTACTTC. Its translation is CASSTRLAGFYEQYF.